The following is a T cell receptor (beta chain) sequence with its context. This clone has a single count. Its binding antigen is unknown. Base qualities are not provided; no much larger clone lies one nucleotide away. Donors were healthy HIV-negative adults with no recently reported acute infections or vaccinations. Every donor was a Caucasian adult living in Nashville, Tennessee, USA. CD4+ T cells were enriched by magnetic negative selection; naive cells were then positively selected on CD45RA, and the negative fraction formed the memory subset. After blood collection by leukapheresis, PBMCs were isolated using Ficoll-Histopaque density gradient centrifugation and then cryopreserved in the vapor phase of liquid nitrogen. Analytical flow cytometry was used to check the purity and quantity of every magnetically sorted T cell population. From each sorted fraction, genomic DNA was isolated and quantified by UV absorbance on a Nanodrop 2000c.

This sample stems from a study of shared clonotypes between healthy human individuals (TCRdb year 2020). For the wider study: A couple of women and a few men aged 18 to 49 years were included in the cohort. For each donor, three plates each were used for CD4 naive and CD4 memory, two plates were used for CD8 naive, and one plate was used for CD8 memory. Blood TCR repertoires of four to six healthy adults were deeply sequenced to estimate repertoire size and the extent of clonotype sharing between individuals. Different laboratories and diverse techniques were used to prepare libraries and sequence TCR repertoires, to increase sequencing depth and limit assay-specific biases. Each donor's leukapheresis produced roughly between roughly 0.85 and 9.5 billion PBMCs. The full study reports these points: Compared with non-shared clonotypes, clonotypes shared by all four sorted-subset donors had higher generation probabilities. Only blood was sampled, and tissue TCR repertoires likely differ from those in blood. The genetic and exposure-history diversity represented was limited by the small number of donors. Based on pairwise subsampling, the degree of clonotype sharing among donors was expected to be affected by sequencing depth. Sharing across a handful of donors was observed for about 5% of naive CD4, around 3.5% of naive CD8, over 2% of memory CD4, and about 0.4% of memory CD8 clonotypes. Incomplete sequencing was indicated by rarefaction of sorted-subset datasets, despite the large sequencing depth. Naive subsets generally had larger estimated clonotype richness than memory subsets.

TCR CDR3 regions were amplified from genomic DNA by multiplex PCR using the deep immunoSEQ assay. Genomic DNA extracted from each cell subset was distributed evenly over all wells of several immunoSEQ 96-well plates, and each plate served as one replicate. For sorted subsets, about 200 ng genomic DNA, equal to approximately 30,000 T cell genomes, was loaded into each replicate PCR. The purified libraries were quantified using a Qubit 3.0 fluorometer, sized with a Bioanalyzer 2100, and then quantified again using the KAPA Library Quantification kit. A separate single-read 150-cycle Illumina NextSeq 550 flow cell was used to sequence each immunoSEQ 96-well plate. Concerning the study's data processing: Because only junctional sequences without quality scores were contained in the immunoSEQ output, filtering matching that applied to full-length reads could not be performed. Sequences were annotated with PyIR, a Python wrapper for IgBLAST v1.9, and V/J genes and CDR3 were assigned using IMGT germline references. Reads with weak V/J assignments (E-value above 1e-6), missing CDR3, stop codons, out-of-frame junctions, or ambiguous translated residues were removed. V3J clonotypes were defined as sequences sharing an identical inferred V gene, J gene, and CDR3 amino acid sequence. Percentage overlap between repertoires was calculated by dividing the number of shared unique clonotypes by the size of the smaller repertoire. Three approaches were used to assess repertoire richness: RTK rarefaction, the Chao1 estimator, and Recon v2.1 estimates of unobserved clonotypes. For all TCRbeta clonotypes obtained by the gDNA method from several donors, generation probabilities were computed with OLGA. Imported from immuneACCESS, the table was reduced by TCRdb to in-frame sequences with V and J called. These copies leave out some clones; in studies compared against another copy, an unresolved V gene accounts for under half, and the cause of the remainder is not known. The DNA gave D and trimming, while V, J and clone size come from that table. The sample records 2 million to 2.5 million clones, 92% of which are singletons. The top ten clones comprise around 0.4% of the sample.

The CDR3 starts with the cysteine, ends with the phenylalanine, and has 18 residues. Here the CDR3 DNA is all that survives: 54 bases in frame from base 1. CDR1 and CDR2, per the germline V gene, are SGHTA and FQGNSA. The trim is 4 bases for V and 3 bases for J, with a gap of 23 bases between the germline ends. The receptor chain draws on TRBV7-2 and TRBJ2-3; the D region possibly corresponds to TRBD1 (7 bases align). The sequencing input was naive CD4+ T cells from PBMCs. What the cell subset or site label conveys for this sample: CD45RA+ positively selected. This clonotype originated in a man between 18 and 29 years old in good health. Some clones in this sample may be carry-over from other donors' samples. Here is the DNA: TGTGCCAGCAGCTCGAGTGCCCAGGGGGGAGGTTCGACAGATACGCAGTATTTT. It encodes CASSSSAQGGGSTDTQYF.